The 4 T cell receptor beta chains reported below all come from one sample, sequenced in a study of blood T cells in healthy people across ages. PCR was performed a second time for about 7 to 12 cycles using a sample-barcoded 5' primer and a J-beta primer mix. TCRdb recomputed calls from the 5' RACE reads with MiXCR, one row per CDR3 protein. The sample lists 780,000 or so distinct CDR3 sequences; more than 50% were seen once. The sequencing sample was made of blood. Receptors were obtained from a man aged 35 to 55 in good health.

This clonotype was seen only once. Here the CDR3 reads CASSPLGRVVGEQYF. The CDR3 DNA reads as TGTGCCAGCAGCCCTCTGGGTAGGGTTGTGGGAGAGCAGTACTTC. The chain recombines TRBV7-9 with TRBJ2-7; unclear D gene. Trimming took off 5 bases at V and 7 bases at J, with 21 bases between the two ends. The germline gives CDR1 SEHNR, CDR2 FQNEAQ (reference sequence). CDR3 length: 15 amino acids.

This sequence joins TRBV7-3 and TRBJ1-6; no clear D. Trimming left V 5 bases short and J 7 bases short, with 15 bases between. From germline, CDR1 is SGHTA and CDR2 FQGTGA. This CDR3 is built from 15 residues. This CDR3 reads CASSAGSSQNSPLHF. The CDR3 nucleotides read TGTGCCAGCAGCGCTGGGAGCTCCCAAAATTCACCCCTCCACTTT.

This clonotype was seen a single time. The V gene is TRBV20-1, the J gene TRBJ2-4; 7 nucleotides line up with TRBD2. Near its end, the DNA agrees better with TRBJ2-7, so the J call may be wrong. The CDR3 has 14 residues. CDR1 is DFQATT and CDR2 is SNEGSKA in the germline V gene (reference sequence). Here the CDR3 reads CSASRDGEGYEQYF. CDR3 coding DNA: TGCAGTGCTTCCAGGGACGGGGAGGGTTACGAGCAGTACTTC.

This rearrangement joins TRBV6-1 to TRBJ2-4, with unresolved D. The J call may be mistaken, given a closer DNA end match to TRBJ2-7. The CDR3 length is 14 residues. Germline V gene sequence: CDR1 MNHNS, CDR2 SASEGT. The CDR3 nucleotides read TGTGCCAGCAGTGAAGCAGACGTCCCCTACGAGCAGTACTTC. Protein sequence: CASSEADVPYEQYF.